The sample holds one count of the clone carrying this T cell receptor (beta chain). The table came from immunoSEQ multiplex PCR; TCRdb's copy has only in-frame clones and leaves some out. This table has more than 120,000 clones, approximately 88% appearing once. This sample is part of a study of blood T cell repertoires in COVID-19. V dropped 0 bases and J dropped 7; count of bases not matched to a gene: 9. This CDR3 comprises 16 residues. Germline lookup yields CDR1 SGHVS and CDR2 FQNEAQ. The sample taken for sequencing was peripheral blood. This clonotype was sampled from a human donor in a cohort sampled during active COVID-19. J is TRBJ1-2 and V is TRBV7-8; the match to TRBD1 covers 9 bases. Written as DNA, the CDR3 is TGTGCCAGCAGCTTAGCTACAGGGGGCGCGAGGGGTGGCTACACCTTC. It yields the protein CASSLATGGARGGYTF.